Listed below are T cell receptor beta chains from one sample, sequenced in a study of blood T cells in healthy people across ages. TCRdb recomputed calls from the 5' RACE reads with MiXCR, one row per CDR3 protein. In the table there are 630,000 or so distinct CDR3 sequences, less than 40% of which are singletons. The material sequenced was blood. The receptors stem from a woman of 80 years or more in good health. Both conserved end residues are part of each CDR3. The order of the fields is V gene, CDR3 length, D gene, clone size, J gene, CDR3 protein, CDR3 DNA. The D gene is left open where the match is weak. Clone size is shown for a subset of rows, as once, few, many or a class of expanded clone.

TRBV10-2	16	TRBD1	few	TRBJ1-1	CASRPGTGGMNTEAFF	TGCGCCAGCAGACCCGGGACAGGGGGTATGAACACTGAAGCTTTCTTT
TRBV2	15	TRBD2	many	TRBJ2-5	CASSGTSGYQETQYF	TGTGCCAGCAGTGGGACTAGCGGGTATCAAGAGACCCAGTACTTC
TRBV5-1	13	-	once	TRBJ2-3	CASRHGTSDTQYF	TGCGCCAGCAGGCACGGGACTTCCGATACGCAGTATTTT
TRBV6-6	13	-	-	TRBJ2-6	CASKGTGANVLTF	TGTGCCAGCAAAGGGACTGGGGCCAACGTCCTGACTTTC
TRBV7-2	16	-	few	TRBJ1-5	CASSLGEEISNQPQHF	TGTGCCAGCAGCTTAGGCGAAGAGATAAGCAATCAGCCCCAGCATTTT
TRBV28	13	-	many	TRBJ2-3	CASRDIGTDTQYF	TGTGCCAGCCGGGACATAGGCACAGATACGCAGTATTTT
TRBV29-1	13	-	few	TRBJ1-1	CSVERLGGTEAFF	TGCAGCGTTGAAAGGTTGGGGGGCACTGAAGCTTTCTTT
TRBV27	17	-	-	TRBJ2-1	CASSFWGGGQGQETQFF	TGTGCCAGCAGTTTTTGGGGGGGAGGACAGGGCCAAGAGACCCAGTTCTTC
TRBV10-3	14	-	many	TRBJ1-5	CASGGGAGNQPQHF	TGTGCCTCGGGGGGGGGTGCGGGCAATCAGCCCCAGCATTTT
TRBV20-1	15	-	many	TRBJ1-5	CSARGFIDSNQPQHF	TGCAGTGCTAGAGGTTTCATCGATAGCAATCAGCCCCAGCATTTT
TRBV7-2	13	-	many	TRBJ2-7	CASSAGPFYEQYF	TGTGCCAGCAGCGCCGGGCCATTCTACGAGCAGTACTTC
TRBV4-2	13	-	-	TRBJ2-7	CASSQDQYYEQYF	TGTGCCAGCAGCCAAGACCAGTACTACGAGCAGTACTTC
TRBV6-5	15	-	-	TRBJ1-5	CASGLSGHSNQPQHF	TGTGCCAGCGGCCTCAGCGGTCATAGCAATCAGCCCCAGCATTTT
TRBV4-1	14	-	many	TRBJ1-2	CASSHAGVDYGYTF	TGCGCCAGCAGCCATGCTGGGGTAGACTATGGCTACACCTTC
TRBV6-2/TRBV6-3	16	TRBD1	many	TRBJ2-1	CASSKRRDSLYNEQFF	TGTGCCAGCAGCAAGCGACGGGACAGCCTCTACAATGAGCAGTTCTTC
TRBV6-2/TRBV6-3	14	-	-	TRBJ1-4	CASSYLGADEKLFF	TGTGCCAGCAGTTACTTAGGGGCTGATGAAAAACTGTTTTTT
TRBV7-2	15	-	many	TRBJ2-3	CASSSRQGGTDTQYF	TGTGCCAGCAGCTCCCGGCAGGGCGGGACAGATACGCAGTATTTT
TRBV4-1	15	-	many	TRBJ2-7	CASSQDPVRIYEQYF	TGCGCCAGCAGCCAAGATCCTGTCAGGATCTACGAGCAGTACTTC
TRBV7-9	16	-	-	TRBJ1-6	CASSSGQGFYNSPLHF	TGTGCCAGCAGCTCGGGGCAAGGATTCTATAATTCACCCCTCCACTTT
TRBV7-8	12	-	-	TRBJ2-1	CASSSQSYEQFF	TGTGCCAGCAGCTCCCAGTCATATGAGCAGTTCTTC
TRBV7-9	13	-	many	TRBJ1-2	CASSLDLRRGYTF	TGTGCCAGCAGCTTAGACTTACGGCGGGGCTACACCTTC
TRBV10-3	12	-	-	TRBJ1-1	CAIRQGTAEAFF	TGTGCCATCAGGCAGGGTACGGCCGAAGCTTTCTTT
TRBV27	14	-	few	TRBJ1-4	CASRPLTAREKLFF	TGTGCCAGCAGGCCGCTCACGGCAAGGGAAAAACTGTTTTTT
TRBV6-5	15	TRBD2	once	TRBJ2-7	CASSFGTSDYYEQYF	TGTGCCAGCAGTTTCGGGACTAGCGATTACTACGAGCAGTACTTC
TRBV28	13	-	-	TRBJ2-1	CASSSDAHNEQFF	TGTGCCAGCAGTTCCGATGCCCACAATGAGCAGTTCTTC
TRBV5-1	16	TRBD1	-	TRBJ1-5	CASSDRGEYSNQPQHF	TGCGCCAGCAGCGACAGGGGGGAGTATAGCAATCAGCCCCAGCATTTT
TRBV15	13	-	many	TRBJ2-1	CATSRDRNNEQFF	TGTGCCACCAGCAGAGATCGGAACAATGAGCAGTTCTTC
TRBV3-1	15	-	few	TRBJ1-2	CASSPYTESNYGYTF	TGTGCCAGCAGCCCGTACACAGAGAGTAACTATGGCTACACCTTC
TRBV28	16	TRBD1	many	TRBJ2-5	CASEDPGQGRQETQYF	TGTGCCAGCGAGGATCCGGGACAGGGACGCCAAGAGACCCAGTACTTC
TRBV27	14	-	once	TRBJ2-1	CASSSTSGDNEQFF	TGTGCCAGCAGCTCTACTAGTGGGGACAATGAGCAGTTCTTC
TRBV19	14	-	-	TRBJ2-1	CASSIYLEYNEQFF	TGTGCCAGTAGTATTTACCTAGAGTACAATGAGCAGTTCTTC